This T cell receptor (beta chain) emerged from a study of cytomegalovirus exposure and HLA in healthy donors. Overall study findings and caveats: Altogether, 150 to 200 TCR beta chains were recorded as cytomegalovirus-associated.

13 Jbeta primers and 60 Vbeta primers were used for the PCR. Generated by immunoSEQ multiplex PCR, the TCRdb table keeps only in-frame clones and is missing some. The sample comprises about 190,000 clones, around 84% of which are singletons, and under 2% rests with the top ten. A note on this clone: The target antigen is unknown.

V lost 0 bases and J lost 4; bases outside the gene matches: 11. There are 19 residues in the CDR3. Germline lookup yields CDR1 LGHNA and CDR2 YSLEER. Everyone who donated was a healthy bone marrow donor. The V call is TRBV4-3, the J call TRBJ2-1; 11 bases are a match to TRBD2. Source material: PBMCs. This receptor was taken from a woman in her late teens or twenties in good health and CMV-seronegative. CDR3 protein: CASSQDPLAGGVWYNEQFF. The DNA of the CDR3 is TGCGCCAGCAGCCAAGATCCCCTAGCGGGAGGAGTTTGGTACAATGAGCAGTTCTTC.